This entry lists 22 T cell receptor beta chains sequenced from one sample in a study of T-cell memory formation after mild COVID-19. TCRdb re-called the 5' RACE reads through MiXCR, storing one row per CDR3 protein. The sample includes a few hundred thousand distinct CDR3 sequences, around 27% of them seen just once. The sequenced sample was PBMCs or a T cell subset sorted from them (not recorded which). The receptors here all came from an adult woman who had mild COVID-19 (a few samples of this study predate the infection). Cell type and time point are not known.

This clonotype was seen a few times. The chain uses TRBV5-1 and TRBJ2-7, with D possibly TRBD2 on 6 matching bases. This CDR3 is built from 13 residues. CDR1 is SGHRS and CDR2 is YFSETQ in the germline V gene. The ends were cut back, 2 bases at V and 4 bases at J, with 10 bases in the middle. CDR3 in DNA: TGCGCCAGCAGCTTCAGGGAGGATTACGAGCAGTACTTC. This codes for CASSFREDYEQYF.

This clonotype turned up a few times. The chain combines TRBV18 with TRBJ1-1; the D is unclear. The CDR3 loop spans 15 amino acids. V lost 4 bases, J lost 1 base, and 13 bases lay in between. CDR1 is KGHSH and CDR2 is LQKENI in the germline V gene. The CDR3 DNA reads as TGTGCCAGCTCACTCAGGACCGCGAGGAACACTGAAGCTTTCTTT. Amino acid sequence: CASSLRTARNTEAFF. Filled out from reference TRBV18 and TRBJ1-1, the complete variable domain reads NAGVMQNPRHLVRRRGQEARLRCSPMKGHSHVYWYRQLPEEGLKFMVYLQKENIIDESGMPKERFSAEFPKEGPSILRIQQVVRGDSAAYFCASSLRTARNTEAFFGQGTRLTVV.

The V and J genes are TRBV29-1 and TRBJ2-3; 8 nucleotides match TRBD1. This CDR3 region has 16 residues. The germline CDR1 and CDR2 sequences are SQVTM and ANQGSEA. J gave up 2 bases and V 4 bases, and 11 bases lay outside the gene matches. The CDR3 DNA reads TGCAGCGTTGGCCGGACAGGGAACGGAGCCACAGATACGCAGTATTTT. Translation gives CSVGRTGNGATDTQYF.

The rearrangement uses TRBV5-6 and TRBJ2-7; 10 bases align to TRBD2. This CDR3 spans 16 amino acids. Losses at the gene ends were 4 bases for V and 5 bases for J; bases not matched to a gene: 12. Germline V lookup: CDR1 SGHDT, CDR2 YYEEEE. The CDR3 DNA reads as TGTGCCAGCAGCCAGCTGCTAGCGGGAGCTTCCCACGAGCAGTACTTC. It translates to CASSQLLAGASHEQYF.

This chain joins TRBV27 and TRBJ1-2; TRBD1 might be the D (5 bases). The CDR3 is 12 residues long. The V end was cut by 6 bases, the J end by 8 bases, with 13 bases between. CDR1 MNHEY and CDR2 SMNVEV come from the germline V gene (reference sequence). The CDR3 region is CASRPTGGGYTF. The CDR3 bases are TGTGCCAGCAGACCGACCGGGGGAGGCTACACCTTC.

The chain carries TRBV12-3 or TRBV12-4 and TRBJ1-2; D is possibly TRBD1 (6 bases). V was clipped by 2 bases and J by 6 bases, with 13 bases between them. The CDR3 runs to 14 residues. The CDR3 region is CASSLRGRGHGYTF. In nucleotides, the CDR3 is TGTGCCAGCAGTTTAAGGGGCAGGGGACATGGCTACACCTTC.

The chain uses TRBV9 and TRBJ1-4, with 7 bases fitting TRBD1. The CDR3 spans 20 residues. Germline CDR1 is SGDLS and CDR2 is YYNGEE. V lost 2 bases, J lost 0 bases, and 16 bases stayed unmatched. The CDR3 nucleotides are TGTGCCAGCAGCGTTTTCGACGGGACAGCAACGGAGGCAACTAATGAAAAACTGTTTTTT. The encoded protein is CASSVFDGTATEATNEKLFF.

The rearrangement joins TRBV7-9 to TRBJ1-2, with 7 bases that match TRBD1. There are 13 residues in the CDR3. V lost 1 base, J lost 7 bases, and 3 bases stayed unmatched. Per the germline V gene, CDR1 is SEHNR and CDR2 is FQNEAQ (reference sequence). CDR3 sequence (DNA): TGTGCCAGCAGCTTAGGAGGGGGCTCTGGCTACACCTTC. This encodes CASSLGGGSGYTF. Variable domain in full (rest from reference TRBV7-9 and TRBJ1-2): DTGVSQNPRHKITKRGQNVTFRCDPISEHNRLYWYRQTLGQGPEFLTYFQNEAQLEKSRLLSDRFSAERPKGSFSTLEIQRTEQGDSAMYLCASSLGGGSGYTFGSGTRLTVV.

In this sample, this clonotype turned up a few times. The DNA of the CDR3 is TGTGCCAGCAGCCAAGTTGCCGGGACAGGGGGCCGGTACGAGCAGTACTTC. Its protein is CASSQVAGTGGRYEQYF. The chain couples TRBV4-2 to TRBJ2-7, with 12 positions matching TRBD1. This CDR3 contains 17 residues. Germline lookup yields CDR1 LGHNA and CDR2 YNFKEQ. V gave up 1 base and J gave up 4 bases; unmatched junction bases: 8.

The count of this clonotype is one. The V gene is TRBV27, the J gene TRBJ2-1; 9 bases align to TRBD2. Germline V gene data show CDR1 as MNHEY and CDR2 as SMNVEV (reference sequence). The ends lost 3 bases at V and 3 bases at J; junction bases unmatched: 6. The CDR3 loop spans 16 amino acids. The CDR3 DNA sequence: TGTGCCAGCAGTTTCAGGACTAGCGTTTACTACAATGAGCAGTTCTTC. Translating gives CASSFRTSVYYNEQFF.

The chain links TRBV7-2 to TRBJ2-1, with TRBD2 matching over 8 bases. V gave up 8 bases and J gave up 3 bases; unmatched junction bases: 9. This CDR3 comprises 15 residues. Germline lookup yields CDR1 SGHTA and CDR2 FQGNSA. DNA of the CDR3: TGTGCCAGCCGCGGACTAGCCGATCACTACAATGAGCAGTTCTTC. It encodes CASRGLADHYNEQFF.

This clonotype came up a few times. The rearrangement uses TRBV20-1 and TRBJ2-7; D is unresolved. With 4 bases removed from V and 2 bases from J, the gap between germline ends came to 12 bases. Germline V lookup: CDR1 DFQATT, CDR2 SNEGSKA (reference sequence). The CDR3 runs 13 residues. CDR3: CSAKDRPAYEQYF. Here the CDR3 DNA reads TGCAGTGCTAAGGACCGACCCGCCTACGAGCAGTACTTC.

This clonotype was counted only a few times. The chain combines TRBV7-3 with TRBJ2-3, with D possibly TRBD1 on 5 matching bases. The length of the CDR3 is 16 residues. The germline gives CDR1 SGHTA, CDR2 FQGTGA. V was pared by 3 bases and J by 0 bases, with 13 bases between. The CDR3 sequence is CASSLGLLPSTDTQYF. The CDR3 region has the DNA TGTGCCAGCAGCTTGGGGCTCCTACCTAGCACAGATACGCAGTATTTT.

V usage is TRBV21-1 and J usage is TRBJ1-4; TRBD1 reflects the table's D call only, with no check against the DNA. TRBV21-1 is given as a pseudogene. The CDR3 contains 15 residues. CDR3 in DNA: TGTGCCAGCAGCACTAACAGGGTTGTCCTTGAAAAACTGTTTTTT. Protein sequence: CASSTNRVVLEKLFF.

This clonotype was picked up a small number of times. V gene TRBV15 combines with J gene TRBJ2-3, with TRBD2 identical over 7 bases. Germline CDR1 and CDR2: LNHNV and YYDKDF (reference sequence). CDR3 length: 18 residues. V lost 5 bases, J lost 1 base, and 15 bases stayed unmatched. CDR3 sequence (DNA): TGTGCCACCAGCCGCAACCGGGGGGAGGGAGAAGGCACAGATACGCAGTATTTT. This translates into CATSRNRGEGEGTDTQYF. Full variable domain (missing parts from reference TRBV15 and TRBJ2-3): DAMVIQNPRYQVTQFGKPVTLSCSQTLNHNVMYWYQQKSSQAPKLLFHYYDKDFNNEADTPDNFQSRRPNTSFCFLDIRSPGLGDTAMYLCATSRNRGEGEGTDTQYFGPGTRLTVL.

The rearrangement joins TRBV7-2 to TRBJ2-7, with 8 bases matching TRBD1. The CDR3 consists of 14 residues. The germline gives CDR1 SGHTA, CDR2 FQGNSA. The V gene end was trimmed by 3 bases and the J gene end by 4 bases; junction bases not matched to a gene: 5. This CDR3 reads CASSLDRAIYEQYF. CDR3 nucleotides: TGTGCCAGCAGCTTGGACAGGGCGATATACGAGCAGTACTTC.

The chain has TRBV20-1 and TRBJ2-7; D might be TRBD1 or TRBD2, each matching 6 bases. The V and J ends lost 6 bases and 1 base respectively, with 13 bases between them. There are 13 residues in the CDR3. Germline V lookup: CDR1 DFQATT, CDR2 SNEGSKA (reference sequence). CDR3 residues: CSARQAGSYEQYF. The CDR3 nucleotides are TGCAGTGCGAGACAGGCGGGATCCTACGAGCAGTACTTC.

This chain connects TRBV4-2 to TRBJ2-7, with a weak D call TRBD1 (6 bases). Germline CDR1 is LGHNA and CDR2 is YNFKEQ. Trimming removed 2 bases at V and 0 bases at J, with 8 bases between. The CDR3 has 14 residues. The CDR3 protein is CASSQRTDSYEQYF. CDR3 DNA: TGTGCCAGCAGCCAAAGGACAGACTCCTACGAGCAGTACTTC.

The chain couples TRBV7-2 to TRBJ2-6, with 8 bases identical to TRBD1. V was clipped by 4 bases and J by 2 bases; unmatched bases: 10. The CDR3 is made up of 18 amino acids. Germline V gives CDR1 SGHTA, CDR2 FQGNSA. The CDR3 bases are TGTGCCAGCAGCTACCGGAGCGCAGGGGGCACTGGGGCCAACGTCCTGACTTTC. It is translated as CASSYRSAGGTGANVLTF.

This clonotype was seen only a few times. The chain uses TRBV14 and TRBJ2-6; no clear D. Germline V CDR1 and CDR2: SGHDN, FVKESK. Trimming pared 3 bases from V and 1 base from J, leaving 13 bases between. The CDR3 runs 17 residues. The CDR3, as DNA: TGTGCCAGCAGCCAGCGGACCACCCCTTCTGGGGCCAACGTCCTGACTTTC. Amino acids: CASSQRTTPSGANVLTF.

The genes are TRBV7-9 and TRBJ2-1; 12 nucleotides agree with TRBD2. This CDR3 is built from 17 residues. V lost 5 bases, J lost 8 bases, and 13 bases stayed unmatched. Per germline, CDR1 SEHNR and CDR2 FQNEAQ (reference sequence). CDR3 sequence reads: CASSVPPSGRVSDEQFF. As DNA, the CDR3 is TGTGCCAGCAGCGTTCCCCCTAGCGGGAGGGTTTCCGATGAGCAGTTCTTC.

This chain connects TRBV4-1 to TRBJ2-7, with D hard to call. The CDR3 loop spans 11 amino acids. The germline V gene encodes CDR1 MGHRA and CDR2 YSYEKL. V was shortened by 1 base and J by 7 bases, with 5 bases between the two germline ends. CDR3 sequence reads: CASSQAGEQYF. The CDR3 DNA reads as TGCGCCAGCAGCCAAGCCGGGGAGCAGTACTTC.